The source of this TCR beta chain is a study of blood T cell repertoires in COVID-19. Sequenced by immunoSEQ multiplex PCR; TCRdb stores in-frame clones only, minus some. There are more than 95,000 clones in the sample; 75% to 85% occur only once, and about 4% lies in the top ten. The CDR3 contains 17 residues. Germline-derived CDR1 and CDR2 are MNHEY and SMNVEV (reference sequence). Unmatched junction bases numbered 12, after V lost 5 bases and J lost 5 bases. Sequencing was done on a sample of peripheral blood. The receptor's source is a woman in her forties or fifties with acute or convalescent COVID-19. The V and J genes are TRBV27 and TRBJ1-1, with 12 bases matching TRBD1. The CDR3, as DNA: TGTGCCAGCAGTAACCGGGACAGGGGGCTGGTGGGGACTGAAGCTTTCTTT. Translated, it gives CASSNRDRGLVGTEAFF.